One sample yielded the 10 T cell receptor beta chains listed below, sequenced in a study of blood T cell repertoires in COVID-19 (dated by TCRdb to between 2020 and 2021). Library construction relied on the immunoSEQ multiplex PCR assay. Drawn from immuneACCESS, this table holds only the in-frame rearrangements with V and J called that TCRdb kept. Clones are partly lost; checked studies trace under half to an unresolved V gene and leave the rest unexplained. The sample table lists about 86,000 clones, over 80% of them with a count of one. The ten largest clonotypes hold approximately 34% of the sample. The sequencing sample was made of peripheral blood. The receptors here all came from a woman over 75 with active or convalescent COVID-19.

The rearrangement joins TRBV10-3 to TRBJ2-3, with D unclear. The CDR3 runs 13 residues. The germline gives CDR1 ENHRY, CDR2 SYGVKD. V shed 6 bases and J shed 1 base, with 8 bases lying between them. The CDR3, as DNA: TGTGCCATCAGCGCCCAGGGCACAGATACGCAGTATTTT. Translating it yields CAISAQGTDTQYF.

V gene TRBV6-1 combines with J gene TRBJ1-5, with a tentative D call TRBD1 (6 bases). The CDR3 contains 14 residues. The ends were cut back, 3 bases at V and 4 bases at J, with 10 bases in the middle. Looked up from germline, CDR1 is MNHNS and CDR2 is SASEGT. The CDR3 nucleotides are TGTGCCAGCAGTGAGGGACACCCGAATCAGCCCCAGCATTTT. Translated: CASSEGHPNQPQHF.

V and J are TRBV4-1 and TRBJ2-5; D is uncertain. The CDR3 extends over 15 amino acids. The V end lost 4 bases, the J end lost 5 bases, and 17 bases lay between the germline ends. Germline values: CDR1 MGHRA, CDR2 YSYEKL. DNA for the CDR3: TGCGCCAGCAGCCTTTCCCCCTGGGCGCCGGAGACCCAGTACTTC. It is translated as CASSLSPWAPETQYF.

V gene TRBV28 combines with J gene TRBJ1-1; D gene ambiguous. Germline V gene sequence: CDR1 MDHEN, CDR2 SYDVKM. V was pared by 8 bases and J by 2 bases, with 6 bases between. This CDR3 comprises 11 residues. This chain's CDR3 is CASYSNTEAFF. In DNA form, the CDR3 reads TGTGCCAGCTACAGTAACACTGAAGCTTTCTTT.

V gene TRBV30 combines with J gene TRBJ1-2; the match to TRBD1 covers 10 bases. The CDR3 is 14 amino acids. Looked up from germline, CDR1 is GTSNPN and CDR2 is SVGIG (reference sequence). V shed 3 bases and J 5 bases; nucleotides not matched to a gene: 6. The CDR3 is CAWRTGGGGYGYTF. CDR3 nucleotide sequence: TGTGCCTGGAGGACAGGGGGCGGAGGATATGGCTACACCTTC. The complete variable domain, with remaining parts taken from reference TRBV30 and TRBJ1-2, reads SQTIHQWPATLVQPVGSPLSLECTVEGTSNPNLYWYRQAAGRGLQLLFYSVGIGQISSEVPQNLSASRPQDRQFILSSKKLLLSDSGFYLCAWRTGGGGYGYTFGSGTRLTVV.

In its sample, this clone was seen once. The chain uses TRBV5-4 and TRBJ2-3; 9 bases match TRBD1. V dropped 4 bases and J dropped 3; count of bases not matched to a gene: 6. Per the germline V gene, CDR1 is SGHNT and CDR2 is YYREEE (reference sequence). The CDR3 consists of 15 residues. CDR3: CASSTGTGSTDTQYF. Written as DNA, the CDR3 is TGTGCCAGCAGCACTGGGACAGGGTCTACAGATACGCAGTATTTT.

The chain links TRBV19 to TRBJ1-5; weak D call: TRBD1 (5 bases). CDR1 and CDR2 from the germline V gene are LNHDA and SQIVND (reference sequence). The CDR3 is 14 amino acids. Trimming removed 7 bases from V and 6 bases from J, with 16 bases in between. CDR3 in DNA: TGTGCCAGTACCCTGGGGCAGGGAGGTCAGCCCCAGCATTTT. Translating gives CASTLGQGGQPQHF.

This chain joins TRBV30 and TRBJ1-1, with unresolved D. CDR1 and CDR2 from the germline V gene are GTSNPN and SVGIG (reference sequence). Trimming stripped 0 bases from V and 6 bases from J, with 8 bases between. The CDR3 extends over 12 amino acids. The CDR3 protein is CAWSVRHPEAFF. The CDR3 bases are TGTGCCTGGAGTGTAAGACACCCTGAAGCTTTCTTT.

The chain has TRBV6-2 or TRBV6-3 and TRBJ1-6; 8 bases are a match to TRBD1. The germline CDR1 and CDR2 sequences are MNHEY and SVGEGT. V shed 5 bases, J shed 8 bases, and the junction held 8 bases outside the gene matches. This CDR3 spans 15 amino acids. CDR3: CASSRLTGAHSPLHF. For the CDR3, the DNA is TGTGCCAGCAGTCGCCTGACAGGGGCCCATTCACCCCTCCACTTT.

This rearrangement joins TRBV11-2 to TRBJ1-1; D not certain. Trimming cost V 1 base and J 0 bases, with 3 bases left between them. Germline V gene data show CDR1 as SGHAT and CDR2 as FQNNGV. The CDR3 runs 13 residues. The CDR3 region has the DNA TGTGCCAGCAGCTTAGCAGTGAACACTGAAGCTTTCTTT. Translating gives CASSLAVNTEAFF.